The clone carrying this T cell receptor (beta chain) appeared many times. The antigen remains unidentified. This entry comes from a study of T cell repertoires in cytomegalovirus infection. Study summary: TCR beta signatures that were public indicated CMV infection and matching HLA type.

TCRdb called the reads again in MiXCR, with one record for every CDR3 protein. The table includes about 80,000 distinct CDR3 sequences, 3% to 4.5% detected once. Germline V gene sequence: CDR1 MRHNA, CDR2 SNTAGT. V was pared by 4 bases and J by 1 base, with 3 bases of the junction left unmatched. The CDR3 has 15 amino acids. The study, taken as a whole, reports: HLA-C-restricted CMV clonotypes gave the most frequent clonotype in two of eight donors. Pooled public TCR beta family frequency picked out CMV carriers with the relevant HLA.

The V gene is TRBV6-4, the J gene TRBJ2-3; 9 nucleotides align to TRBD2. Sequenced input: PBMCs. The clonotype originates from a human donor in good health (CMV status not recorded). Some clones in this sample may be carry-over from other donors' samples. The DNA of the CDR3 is TGTGCCAGCAGTGTTTTAGCGGGGGGCACAGATACGCAGTATTTT. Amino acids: CASSVLAGGTDTQYF.